This T cell receptor beta chain was sequenced during a study of post-analysis software for immune sequencing data. For the study at large: The disease courses spanned relapsing-remitting, secondary progressive and progressive-relapsing forms of multiple sclerosis. Study-level points and caveats: F measure showed strong co-clustering of same-batch samples. Compared with controls, patients showed significantly lower normalized Chao1 diversity.

In its sample, this clonotype was seen a few times. Its antigen is not known. Incorporated into the TCR beta cDNA libraries were unique molecular identifiers, which served to reduce PCR and sequencing biases. Using its own MiXCR run on the PCR reads, TCRdb lists one record per CDR3 protein. The sample records 450,000 to 650,000 distinct CDR3 sequences, 44% being singletons. The receptor was isolated from a girl between 5 and 17 years old with multiple sclerosis. Sequencing was carried out using blood.

This CDR3 reads CASSRPGQGGTEAFF. The CDR3 nucleotides are TGTGCCAGCAGCAGACCGGGACAGGGGGGCACTGAAGCTTTCTTT. The chain links TRBV11-2 to TRBJ1-1; 11 nucleotides match TRBD1. This CDR3 region has 15 residues. CDR1 and CDR2 from the germline V gene are SGHAT and FQNNGV. V was clipped by 5 bases and J by 4 bases; unmatched bases: 6.